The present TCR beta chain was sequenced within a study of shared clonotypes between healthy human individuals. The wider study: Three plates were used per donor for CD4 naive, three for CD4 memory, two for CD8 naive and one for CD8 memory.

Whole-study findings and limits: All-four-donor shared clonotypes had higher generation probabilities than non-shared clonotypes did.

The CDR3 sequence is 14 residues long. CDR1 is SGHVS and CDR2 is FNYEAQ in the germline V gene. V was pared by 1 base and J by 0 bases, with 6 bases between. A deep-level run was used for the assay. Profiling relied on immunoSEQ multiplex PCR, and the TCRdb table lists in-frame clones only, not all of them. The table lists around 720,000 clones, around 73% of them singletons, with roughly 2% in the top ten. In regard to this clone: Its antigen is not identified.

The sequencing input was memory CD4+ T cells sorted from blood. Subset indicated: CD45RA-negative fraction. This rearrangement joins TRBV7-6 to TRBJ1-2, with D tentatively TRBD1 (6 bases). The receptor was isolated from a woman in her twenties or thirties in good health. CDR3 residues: CASSLGTANYGYTF. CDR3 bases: TGTGCCAGCAGCTTAGGGACAGCTAACTATGGCTACACCTTC.